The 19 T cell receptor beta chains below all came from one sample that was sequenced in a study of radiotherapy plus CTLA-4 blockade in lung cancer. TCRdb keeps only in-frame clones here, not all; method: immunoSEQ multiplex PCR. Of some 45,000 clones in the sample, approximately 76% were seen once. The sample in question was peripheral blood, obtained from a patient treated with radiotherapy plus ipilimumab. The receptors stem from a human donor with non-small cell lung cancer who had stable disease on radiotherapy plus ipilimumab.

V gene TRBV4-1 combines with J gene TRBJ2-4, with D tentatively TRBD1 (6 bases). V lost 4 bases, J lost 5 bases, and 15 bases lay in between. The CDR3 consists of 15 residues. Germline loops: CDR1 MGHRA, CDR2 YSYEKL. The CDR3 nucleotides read TGCGCCAGCAGCCCGGCCCCAGGGGTCCAAAACATTCAGTACTTC. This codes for CASSPAPGVQNIQYF.

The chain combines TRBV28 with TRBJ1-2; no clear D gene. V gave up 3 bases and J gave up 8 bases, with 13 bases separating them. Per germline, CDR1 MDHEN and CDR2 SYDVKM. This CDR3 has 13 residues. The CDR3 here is CASSFGLPDGYTF. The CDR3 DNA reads TGTGCCAGCAGTTTCGGTTTACCGGACGGCTACACCTTC.

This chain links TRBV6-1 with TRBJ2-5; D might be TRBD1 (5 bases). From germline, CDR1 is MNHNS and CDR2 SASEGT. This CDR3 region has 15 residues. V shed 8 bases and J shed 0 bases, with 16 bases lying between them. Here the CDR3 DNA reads TGTGCCAGCCAGGGAACAGCCTTGTACCAAGAGACCCAGTACTTC. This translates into CASQGTALYQETQYF.

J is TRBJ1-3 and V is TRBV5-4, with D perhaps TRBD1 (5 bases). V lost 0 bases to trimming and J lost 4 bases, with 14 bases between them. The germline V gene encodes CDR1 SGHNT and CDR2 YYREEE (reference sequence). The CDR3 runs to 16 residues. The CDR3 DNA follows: TGTGCCAGCAGCTTGGGAGGGGCTTCCTCAGGAAACACCATATATTTT. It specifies CASSLGGASSGNTIYF.

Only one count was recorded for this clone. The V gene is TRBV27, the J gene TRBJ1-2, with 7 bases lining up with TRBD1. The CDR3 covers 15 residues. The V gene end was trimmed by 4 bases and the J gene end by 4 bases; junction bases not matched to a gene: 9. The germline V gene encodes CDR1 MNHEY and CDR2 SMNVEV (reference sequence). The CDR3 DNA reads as TGTGCCAGCAGTTACCGGGACAGTCACCCCTATGGCTACACCTTC. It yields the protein CASSYRDSHPYGYTF.

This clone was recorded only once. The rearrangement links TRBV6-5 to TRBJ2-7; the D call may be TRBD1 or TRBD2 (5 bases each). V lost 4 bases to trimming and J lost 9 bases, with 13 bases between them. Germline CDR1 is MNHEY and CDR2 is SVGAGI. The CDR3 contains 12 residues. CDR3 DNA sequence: TGTGCCAGCAGTTCGTCTGGGGGTGGGCAGTACTTC. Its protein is CASSSSGGGQYF.

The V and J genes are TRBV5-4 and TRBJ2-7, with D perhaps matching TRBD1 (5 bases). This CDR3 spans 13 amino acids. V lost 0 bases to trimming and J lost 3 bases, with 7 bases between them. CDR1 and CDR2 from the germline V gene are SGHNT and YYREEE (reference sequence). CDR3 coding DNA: TGTGCCAGCAGCTTGGCCCAGGGCTACGAGCAGTACTTC. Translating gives CASSLAQGYEQYF.

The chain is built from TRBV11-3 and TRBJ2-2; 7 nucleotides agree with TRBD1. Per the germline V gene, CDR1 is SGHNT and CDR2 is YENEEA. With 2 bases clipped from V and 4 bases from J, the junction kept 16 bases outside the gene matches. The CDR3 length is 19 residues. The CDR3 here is CASSLSGRGFQATTGELFF. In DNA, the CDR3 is TGTGCCAGCAGCTTATCCGGCAGGGGGTTCCAGGCCACCACCGGGGAGCTGTTTTTT.

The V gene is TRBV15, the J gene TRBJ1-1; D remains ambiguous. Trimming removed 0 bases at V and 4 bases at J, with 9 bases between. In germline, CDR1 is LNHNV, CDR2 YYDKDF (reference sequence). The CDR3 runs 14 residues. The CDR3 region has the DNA TGTGCCACCAGCAGAGATGGGATGGGCACTGAAGCTTTCTTT. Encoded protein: CATSRDGMGTEAFF.

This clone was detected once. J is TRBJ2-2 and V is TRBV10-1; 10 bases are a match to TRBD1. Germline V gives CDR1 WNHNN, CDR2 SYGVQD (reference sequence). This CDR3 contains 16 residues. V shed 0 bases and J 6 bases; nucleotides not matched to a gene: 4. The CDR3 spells CASSESGGTGAGELFF. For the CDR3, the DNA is TGCGCCAGCAGTGAGTCCGGTGGGACAGGGGCCGGGGAGCTGTTTTTT.

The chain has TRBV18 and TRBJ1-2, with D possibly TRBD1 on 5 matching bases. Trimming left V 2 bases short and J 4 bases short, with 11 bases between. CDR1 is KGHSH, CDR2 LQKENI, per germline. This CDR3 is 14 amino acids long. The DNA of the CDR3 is TGTGCCAGCTCACCAGAGGGGTCCTCCTATGGCTACACCTTC. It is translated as CASSPEGSSYGYTF.

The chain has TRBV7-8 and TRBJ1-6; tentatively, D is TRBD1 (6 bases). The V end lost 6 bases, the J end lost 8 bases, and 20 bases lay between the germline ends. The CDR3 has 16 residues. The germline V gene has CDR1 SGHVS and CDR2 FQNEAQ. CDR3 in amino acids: CASSDRLPSPHSPLHF. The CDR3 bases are TGTGCCAGCAGTGACAGGTTACCCAGCCCCCATTCACCCCTCCACTTT.

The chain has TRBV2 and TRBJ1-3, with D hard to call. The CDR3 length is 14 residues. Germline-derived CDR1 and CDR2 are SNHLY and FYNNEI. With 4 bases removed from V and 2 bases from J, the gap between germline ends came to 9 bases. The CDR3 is CASSVRTPGNTIYF. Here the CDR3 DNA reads TGTGCCAGCAGTGTCCGGACTCCTGGAAACACCATATATTTT.

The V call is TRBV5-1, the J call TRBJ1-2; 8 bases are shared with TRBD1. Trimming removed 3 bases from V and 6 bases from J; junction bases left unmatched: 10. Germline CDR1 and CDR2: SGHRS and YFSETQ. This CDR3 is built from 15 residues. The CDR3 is CASSSPDRVHHGYTF. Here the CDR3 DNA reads TGCGCCAGCAGCTCGCCGGACAGGGTTCATCATGGCTACACCTTC.

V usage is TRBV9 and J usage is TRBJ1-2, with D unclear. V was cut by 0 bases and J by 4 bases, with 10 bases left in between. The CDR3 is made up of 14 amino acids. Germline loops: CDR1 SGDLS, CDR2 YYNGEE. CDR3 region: CASSVVGTAYGYTF. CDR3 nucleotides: TGTGCCAGCAGCGTAGTCGGAACAGCCTATGGCTACACCTTC.

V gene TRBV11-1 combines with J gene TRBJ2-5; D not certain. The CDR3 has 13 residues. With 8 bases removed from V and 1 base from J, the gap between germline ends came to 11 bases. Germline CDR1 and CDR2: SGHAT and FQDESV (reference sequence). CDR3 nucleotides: TGTGCCAGCCGGGCACAGACCCAAGAGACCCAGTACTTC. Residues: CASRAQTQETQYF.

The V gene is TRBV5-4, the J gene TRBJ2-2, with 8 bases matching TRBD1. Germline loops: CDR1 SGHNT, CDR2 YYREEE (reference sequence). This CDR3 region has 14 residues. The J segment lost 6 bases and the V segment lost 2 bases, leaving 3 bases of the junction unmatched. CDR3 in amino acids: CASSLPQGAGELFF. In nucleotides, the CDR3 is TGTGCCAGCAGCTTACCACAGGGGGCCGGGGAGCTGTTTTTT.

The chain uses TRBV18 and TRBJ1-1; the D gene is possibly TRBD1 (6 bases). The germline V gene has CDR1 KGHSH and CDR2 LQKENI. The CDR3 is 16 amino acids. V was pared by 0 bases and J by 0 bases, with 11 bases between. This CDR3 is CASSPPGAGVNTEAFF. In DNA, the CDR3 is TGTGCCAGCTCACCACCGGGGGCAGGGGTGAACACTGAAGCTTTCTTT. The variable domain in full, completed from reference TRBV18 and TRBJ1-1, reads NAGVMQNPRHLVRRRGQEARLRCSPMKGHSHVYWYRQLPEEGLKFMVYLQKENIIDESGMPKERFSAEFPKEGPSILRIQQVVRGDSAAYFCASSPPGAGVNTEAFFGQGTRLTVV.

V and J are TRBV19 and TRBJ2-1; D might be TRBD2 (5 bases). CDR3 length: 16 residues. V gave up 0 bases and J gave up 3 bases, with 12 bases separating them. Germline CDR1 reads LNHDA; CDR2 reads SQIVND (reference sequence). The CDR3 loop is CASSIESGLRYNEQFF. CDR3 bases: TGTGCCAGTAGTATAGAAAGTGGACTTCGCTACAATGAGCAGTTCTTC.